The TCR beta chain described here comes from a study of tumor-infiltrating lymphocytes in glioblastoma multiforme. Overall study findings and caveats: TCR plus mutation findings rest on a single glioblastoma patient. Detected clone frequencies may not reflect cell counts, being RNA-based.

CDR3 length: 15 residues. V lost 2 bases, J lost 9 bases, and 17 bases lay in between. Germline V gene data show CDR1 as SGHRS and CDR2 as YFSETQ. Three nested ARM-PCR rounds with V-beta and C-beta primers built TCRB libraries. Input was about 0.55 ug total RNA, reverse-transcribed with a C-beta primer. No unique molecular identifiers were described for these TCRB libraries. Each CDR3 protein is one row after TCRdb ran MiXCR on the multiplex PCR reads. The table includes nearly 20,000 distinct CDR3 sequences, about two thirds detected once. For this clonotype: Antigen specificity is unknown.

The specimen was peripheral blood. This clonotype was sampled from a male donor with glioblastoma. The V and J genes are TRBV5-1 and TRBJ2-2; no clear D gene. This CDR3 reads CASSFGQTTPRELFF. The CDR3 coding sequence is TGCGCCAGCAGCTTCGGGCAGACAACTCCCAGGGAGCTGTTTTTT.